The next 10 T cell receptor beta chains were all read from a single sample in a study of T-cell reconstitution after alpha-beta-depleted transplantation in children. The TCRbeta library was prepared with unique molecular identifiers. TCRdb processed the PCR reads anew with MiXCR; each CDR3 protein has one entry. The sample contains around 300,000 distinct CDR3 sequences, about 9.4% of which appear only once. The sequences come from PBMCs, collected before TCRalphabeta/CD19-depleted stem cell transplant. The receptors here all came from a boy younger than two with acute myeloid leukemia, due to receive a stem cell transplant.

As concerns this clonotype: One end of the junction is discordant with germline, which a read error may explain. The chain combines TRBV4-2 with TRBJ2-5, with 7 bases lining up with TRBD2. CDR3 length: 16 residues. The germline gives CDR1 LGHNA, CDR2 YNFKEQ. CDR3 amino acids: CASSQGRLAPQDTQYF. In DNA form, the CDR3 reads TGTGCCAGCAGCCAAGGACGACTAGCCCCCCAAGACACCCAGTACTTC.

Comments on this clonotype: The CDR3 does not end in the conserved phenylalanine or tryptophan, so this is likely a read error. CDR3 amino acids: CSASPGQGGYSPLHS. The CDR3 DNA is TGCAGTGCTAGTCCAGGGCAGGGGGGGTATTCACCCCTCCACTCT. The rearrangement uses TRBV20-1 and TRBJ1-6; 7 bases are shared with TRBD1. The CDR3 contains 15 residues. The germline CDR1 and CDR2 sequences are DFQATT and SNEGSKA (reference sequence). With V trimmed by 3 bases and J by 8 bases, 10 bases remained unmatched.

This clonotype occurred a few times. The gene calls are TRBV20-1 and TRBJ2-5; D unclear. This CDR3 region has 14 residues. Germline assignment: CDR1 DFQATT and CDR2 SNEGSKA (reference sequence). The V end was cut by 3 bases, the J end by 2 bases, with 13 bases between. CDR3 sequence: CSASRRHLQETQYF. The DNA for the CDR3 is TGCAGTGCTAGTCGGCGACACCTACAAGAGACCCAGTACTTC.

This clonotype was picked up many times. V is TRBV20-1 and J is TRBJ2-1; 13 bases are shared with TRBD2. The CDR3 is 16 amino acids. Per the germline V gene, CDR1 is DFQATT and CDR2 is SNEGSKA (reference sequence). V was clipped by 0 bases and J by 6 bases; unmatched bases: 5. The CDR3 protein is CSARDRTSGRANEQFF. The CDR3 DNA reads as TGCAGTGCTAGAGATCGAACTAGCGGGAGGGCCAATGAGCAGTTCTTC.

This clonotype was picked up many times. This chain uses TRBV3-1 with TRBJ1-6; no reliable D call. The CDR3 loop spans 16 amino acids. Germline V gene sequence: CDR1 LGHDT, CDR2 YNNKEL (reference sequence). V was trimmed by 0 bases and J by 7 bases, leaving 13 bases between them. The CDR3 spells CASSQDRIRGNSPLHF. The CDR3 nucleotides are TGTGCCAGCAGCCAAGATCGAATCAGAGGGAATTCACCCCTCCACTTT.

The chain is built from TRBV23-1 and TRBJ2-1, with D tentatively TRBD1 (6 bases). TRBV23-1 is an open reading frame, and its role is uncertain. The ends were cut back, 0 bases at V and 9 bases at J, with 21 bases in the middle. There are 17 residues in the CDR3. CDR3 sequence reads: CASSQSFRGRGGPEQFF. The CDR3 DNA is TGCGCCAGCAGTCAATCATTCCGGGGCAGGGGCGGCCCTGAGCAGTTCTTC.

In this sample, this clonotype turned up a few times. The chain carries TRBV20-1 and TRBJ2-7; D is uncertain. This CDR3 region has 13 residues. Germline V gene lookup returns CDR1 DFQATT and CDR2 SNEGSKA (reference sequence). In nucleotides, the CDR3 is TGCAGCTTAGACGGGCGGTCTAGCTACGAGCAGTACTTC. Its translation is CSLDGRSSYEQYF.

This clonotype was found many times. The chain recombines TRBV6-5 with TRBJ1-2; D may be TRBD1 (6 bases). This CDR3 comprises 12 residues. CDR1 and CDR2 from the germline V gene are MNHEY and SVGAGI. V was trimmed by 6 bases and J by 6 bases, leaving 11 bases between them. In DNA, the CDR3 is TGTGCCAGCAGCCCGGACAGCGATGGCTACACCTTC. Translation gives CASSPDSDGYTF.

In regard to this clonotype: One end of the junction is discordant with germline, which a read error may explain. The chain is built from TRBV12-3 or TRBV12-4 and TRBJ2-6, with TRBD2 as a possible D gene (6 bases). The CDR3 covers 18 residues. CDR3 protein: CAISLFYSGGSGANVLTF. The CDR3, as DNA: TGTGCCATCAGTTTATTCTATAGCGGTGGCTCTGGGGCCAACGTCCTGACTTTC.

In its sample, this clonotype was seen many times. The V call is TRBV12-5, the J call TRBJ2-1; a possible D gene is TRBD1 (6 bases). The CDR3 sequence is 12 residues long. Germline V gene lookup returns CDR1 LGHNT and CDR2 FRNRAP. The ends were cut back, 4 bases at V and 13 bases at J, with 14 bases in the middle. CDR3 DNA sequence: TGTGCTAGTGGTTCGGGACACGGGGTTCAGTTCTTC. This sequence encodes CASGSGHGVQFF.